This T cell receptor beta chain was sequenced during a study of shared clonotypes between healthy human individuals. Only one count was recorded for this clone. Each subset's genomic DNA was split evenly across several immunoSEQ plates. The table came from immunoSEQ multiplex PCR; TCRdb's copy has only in-frame clones and leaves some out. The sample records about 690,000 clones, about 90% being singletons. CDR1 and CDR2 from the germline V gene are SEHNR and FQNEAQ (reference sequence). The CDR3 consists of 14 residues. V was pared by 4 bases and J by 4 bases, with 13 bases between. Source material: memory CD8+ T cells from PBMCs. Described subset: CD45RO+ cells pooled with CCR7-negative TemRA cells. The V gene is TRBV7-9, the J gene TRBJ1-1; D is undetermined. The TCR originated in a man between 18 and 29 years old in good health. Some clones in this sample may be carry-over from other donors' samples. DNA for the CDR3: TGTGCCAGCAGCTCGGGCCCTGGAAGCACTGAAGCTTTCTTT. This encodes CASSSGPGSTEAFF. Filled out from reference TRBV7-9 and TRBJ1-1, the complete variable domain reads DTGVSQNPRHKITKRGQNVTFRCDPISEHNRLYWYRQTLGQGPEFLTYFQNEAQLEKSRLLSDRFSAERPKGSFSTLEIQRTEQGDSAMYLCASSSGPGSTEAFFGQGTRLTVV.